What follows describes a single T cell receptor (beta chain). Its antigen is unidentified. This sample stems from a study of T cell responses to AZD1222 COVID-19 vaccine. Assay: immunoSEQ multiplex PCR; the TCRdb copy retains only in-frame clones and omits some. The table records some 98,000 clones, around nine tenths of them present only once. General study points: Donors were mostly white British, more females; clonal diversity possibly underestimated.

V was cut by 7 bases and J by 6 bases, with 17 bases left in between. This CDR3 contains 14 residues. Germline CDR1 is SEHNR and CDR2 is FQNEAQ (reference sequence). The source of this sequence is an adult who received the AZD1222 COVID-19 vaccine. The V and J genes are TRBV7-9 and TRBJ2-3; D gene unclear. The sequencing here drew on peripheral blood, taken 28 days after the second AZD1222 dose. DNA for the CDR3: TGTGCCAGCATCGCTCGGACGGAGAGCGATACGCAGTATTTT. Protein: CASIARTESDTQYF.